The entry below gives a single TCR beta chain sequence along with its context. What it binds is not known. This sample is part of a study of shared clonotypes between healthy human individuals. General study points: Generally, estimated richness proved larger in naive subsets than it did in memory subsets. It was the non-shared clonotypes that had lower generation probabilities than clonotypes shared by all four donors. It was only blood that was sampled, and tissue repertoires likely differ.

In the naive CD8 group, cells lacked CD45RO and were positively selected for CCR7, so terminally differentiated effector memory CD45RA+ cells were left out. Generated by immunoSEQ multiplex PCR, the TCRdb table keeps only in-frame clones and is missing some. The sample has 2 million to 2.5 million clones, about 95% seen once. The source of this sequence is a young man in good health. The sample comprised naive CD8+ T cells sorted from blood.

The CDR3 reads CASSAEVGTSYEQYF. For the CDR3, the DNA is TGTGCCAGCAGCGCCGAGGTCGGGACTAGCTACGAGCAGTACTTC. V is TRBV9 and J is TRBJ2-7, with TRBD2 matching over 8 bases. The CDR3 is made up of 15 amino acids. CDR1 SGDLS and CDR2 YYNGEE come from the germline V gene. V was clipped by 3 bases and J by 3 bases; unmatched bases: 8.